One and the same sample provided the 11 T cell receptor beta chains below, sequenced in a study of OX40 agonist ivuxolimab in advanced cancers. The protocol was immunoSEQ multiplex PCR, while the TCRdb copy is restricted to in-frame clones and leaves out a portion. This table has under 75,000 clones, around 84% appearing once. This sample comprised CD4+ or CD8+ T cells sorted from blood, obtained in a trial of the OX40 agonist ivuxolimab. The receptors shown here come from an adult with an advanced solid tumor such as melanoma, head and neck, liver or kidney cancer.

This chain links TRBV7-8 with TRBJ1-3; D unresolved. The CDR3 is 16 amino acids. The V end was cut by 1 base, the J end by 4 bases, with 14 bases between. The germline V gene has CDR1 SGHVS and CDR2 FQNEAQ. This CDR3 reads CASSLVRPQAGNTIYF. The CDR3 nucleotides read TGTGCCAGCAGCTTAGTGCGACCGCAGGCCGGAAACACCATATATTTT.

CDR3 sequence: CASSELAGGDSPLHF. The CDR3 DNA reads TGTGCCAGCAGTGAATTGGCAGGGGGCGATTCACCCCTCCACTTT. This sequence joins TRBV2 and TRBJ1-6, with 8 positions matching TRBD1. From germline, CDR1 is SNHLY and CDR2 FYNNEI. CDR3 size: 15 residues. Trimming removed 2 bases from V and 8 bases from J; junction bases left unmatched: 5. The full variable domain, its missing parts supplied by reference TRBV2 and TRBJ1-6, is EPEVTQTPSHQVTQMGQEVILRCVPISNHLYFYWYRQILGQKVEFLVSFYNNEISEKSEIFDDQFSVERPDGSNFTLKIRSTKLEDSAMYFCASSELAGGDSPLHFGNGTRLTVT.

This chain links TRBV19 with TRBJ1-3; D uncertain. V dropped 10 bases and J dropped 5 bases, with 12 bases sitting between them. This CDR3 spans 12 amino acids. The germline gives CDR1 LNHDA, CDR2 SQIVND (reference sequence). CDR3 bases: TGTGCCACCCGTAAAGGGCGAAACACCATATATTTT. Residues: CATRKGRNTIYF.

The V call is TRBV4-1, the J call TRBJ2-7; a possible D gene is TRBD1 (5 bases). This CDR3 contains 14 residues. The V end was cut by 1 base, the J end by 3 bases, with 10 bases between. Germline CDR1 is MGHRA and CDR2 is YSYEKL. Written as DNA, the CDR3 is TGCGCCAGCAGCCAAGGACAGAGAAACTACGAGCAGTACTTC. Protein sequence: CASSQGQRNYEQYF.

In its sample, this clone was seen a few times. The chain recombines TRBV10-3 with TRBJ2-2, with 7 bases fitting TRBD1. This CDR3 is built from 16 residues. The germline CDR1 and CDR2 sequences are ENHRY and SYGVKD. J lost 1 base, V lost 10 bases, and 12 bases had no gene match. CDR3 DNA: TGTGCCAGCAATCCGATAGACAGGGTGAACACCGGGGAGCTGTTTTTT. It yields the protein CASNPIDRVNTGELFF.

The V gene is TRBV5-6, the J gene TRBJ1-2; 10 positions agree with TRBD1. Germline values: CDR1 SGHDT, CDR2 YYEEEE. The V gene end was trimmed by 0 bases and the J gene end by 4 bases; junction bases not matched to a gene: 6. The CDR3 has 16 amino acids. The CDR3: CASSLGQGARGYGYTF. CDR3 in DNA: TGTGCCAGCAGCTTGGGACAGGGGGCGCGCGGCTATGGCTACACCTTC. The full variable domain, rest sourced from reference TRBV5-6 and TRBJ1-2, is DAGVTQSPTHLIKTRGQQVTLRCSPKSGHDTVSWYQQALGQGPQFIFQYYEEEERQRGNFPDRFSGHQFPNYSSELNVNALLLGDSALYLCASSLGQGARGYGYTFGSGTRLTVV.

The chain links TRBV11-3 to TRBJ2-2, with 7 bases aligning to TRBD2. The CDR3 runs 17 residues. V was pared by 4 bases and J by 5 bases, with 13 bases of the junction left unmatched. CDR1 and CDR2 (germline): SGHNT, YENEEA. CDR3 residues: CASSSPGGGTGTGELFF. The CDR3 region has the DNA TGTGCCAGCAGCTCCCCGGGAGGAGGAACGGGTACCGGGGAGCTGTTTTTT.

The J gene is TRBJ1-2, the V gene TRBV9; perhaps TRBD1 as D (5 bases). V lost 0 bases and J lost 1, with 10 bases in between. In germline, CDR1 is SGDLS, CDR2 YYNGEE. The CDR3 has 15 residues. CDR3 coding DNA: TGTGCCAGCAGCGTAGAAACAGGCATTAACTATGGCTACACCTTC. Residues: CASSVETGINYGYTF.

The chain is built from TRBV19 and TRBJ1-4; a weak D match, TRBD1 (5 bases). The V end was cut by 8 bases, the J end by 2 bases, with 15 bases between. The CDR3 is 15 residues long. The V gene's germline CDR1 is LNHDA and CDR2 SQIVND (reference sequence). CDR3 bases: TGTGCCAGTTCCGCAACTTGGGGCACTAATGAAAAACTGTTTTTT. This sequence encodes CASSATWGTNEKLFF.

This chain links TRBV11-2 with TRBJ1-1; D is ambiguous. Germline CDR1 is SGHAT and CDR2 is FQNNGV. The CDR3 sequence is 14 residues long. Between the trimmed V and J ends, which lost 0 bases and 5 bases, there was a span of 10 bases. The CDR3 bases are TGTGCCAGCAGCTTAGATCGGTTGGGAACTGAAGCTTTCTTT. Translating it yields CASSLDRLGTEAFF.

The chain is built from TRBV18 and TRBJ2-2; TRBD1 matches at 8 bases. Germline-derived CDR1 and CDR2 are KGHSH and LQKENI. This CDR3 has 15 residues. V shed 2 bases, J shed 6 bases, and the junction held 5 bases outside the gene matches. The CDR3 reads CASSPTGQGAGELFF. The CDR3 DNA sequence: TGTGCCAGCTCACCAACCGGACAGGGTGCCGGGGAGCTGTTTTTT.